This T cell receptor beta chain derives from a study of shared clonotypes between healthy human individuals (dated by TCRdb to about 2020). For context, the study as a whole: A couple of women and a few men aged 18 to 49 years were included in the cohort. For each donor, three plates each were used for CD4 naive and CD4 memory, two plates were used for CD8 naive, and one plate was used for CD8 memory. To estimate repertoire size and how much clonotypes are shared between individuals, the study performed deep sequencing of blood TCR repertoires from a few healthy adults. Different laboratories and diverse techniques were used to prepare libraries and sequence TCR repertoires, to increase sequencing depth and limit assay-specific biases. Per donor, leukapheresis produced somewhere between about 0.8 and 9.5 billion PBMCs. Broad study findings and their caveats: Based on pairwise subsampling, the degree of clonotype sharing among donors was expected to be affected by sequencing depth. Estimated clonotype richness was generally larger for naive than for memory subsets. Sampling was restricted to blood, and TCR repertoires in tissues likely differ from the TCR repertoires found in blood. Sharing across a handful of donors was observed for about 5% of naive CD4, about 4% of naive CD8, 2% to 2.5% of memory CD4, and around 0.4% of memory CD8 clonotypes. The small number of donors limited the genetic and exposure-history diversity represented. Rarefaction of sorted-subset datasets indicated incomplete sequencing despite the large sequencing depth. Compared with non-shared clonotypes, clonotypes shared by all four sorted-subset donors had higher generation probabilities.

In regard to this clone: Its antigen is currently not known. No clone much larger than this one lies a single base away; base qualities are absent.

Using the deep immunoSEQ assay, multiplex PCR amplified TCR CDR3 regions from genomic DNA. Extracted genomic DNA from each cell subset was spread evenly across all wells of several immunoSEQ 96-well plates, with each plate serving as a replicate. For sorted subsets, each replicate PCR was loaded with around 220 ng genomic DNA, equivalent to 30,000 to 35,000 T cell genomes. Purified libraries were quantified with a Qubit 3.0 fluorometer, sized on a Bioanalyzer 2100, and re-quantified with the KAPA Library Quantification kit. Each immunoSEQ 96-well plate was sequenced on its own single-read 150-cycle Illumina NextSeq 550 flow cell. Turning to the authors' computational methods: Because the immunoSEQ output held only junctional sequences and lacked quality scores, the filtering could not match the filtering applied to full-length reads. To assign V/J genes and CDR3, sequences were annotated using PyIR, a Python wrapper for IgBLAST v1.9, with IMGT germline references. Reads were removed for weak V/J assignments (E-value above 1e-6), missing CDR3, stop codons, out-of-frame junctions, or ambiguous translated residues. V3J clonotypes were defined by identical inferred V gene, J gene, and CDR3 amino acid sequence. Percentage overlap between repertoires was computed as shared unique clonotypes divided by the size of the smaller repertoire. Richness of each repertoire was evaluated using RTK rarefaction, the Chao1 estimator, and Recon v2.1 estimates of unobserved clonotypes. For all TCRbeta clonotypes obtained by the gDNA method from a handful of donors, generation probabilities were computed with OLGA. In its TCRdb copy, this immuneACCESS table keeps in-frame sequences only and misses some clones. Where compared with another copy, unresolved V genes explain less than half of these, and the others have no known cause. The V and J calls and clone size come from that table; D and trimming were worked out from the DNA. The table for this sample lists 950,000 to 1,200,000 clones; approximately 80% of them were counted only once. Of the sample, 0.89% is held by the ten largest clones.

Clipping removes 3 bases from V and 0 bases from J, with 4 as the unmatched junction base count. As encoded in the germline V gene (reference sequence), CDR1 is SGHNT while CDR2 is YYREEE. The CDR3 has 16 amino acids, counting the end cysteine and phenylalanine. The sequence is cut down to CDR3 DNA, 48 bases in frame from base 1. Healthy HIV-negative adults with no recently reported acute infections or vaccinations were included as donors. Every donor was a Caucasian adult living in Nashville, Tennessee, USA. Magnetic negative selection was used to enrich CD4+ T cells, after which naive cells were positively selected on CD45RA and the negative fraction became the memory subset. Blood was obtained by leukapheresis, after which PBMCs were separated by Ficoll-Histopaque density gradient centrifugation and cryopreserved in liquid nitrogen vapor phase. Purity and quantity of every magnetically sorted T cell population were checked by analytical flow cytometry. From each sorted fraction, genomic DNA was isolated and quantified by UV absorbance on a Nanodrop 2000c.

The sequencing sample was made of memory CD4+ T cells from PBMCs. In the paper's terms, the cell subset or site label means: CD45RA-negative fraction. This sequence uses TRBV5-4 and TRBJ2-4; TRBD2 fits 9 bases in the junction. The clonotype was recovered from a man aged 18 to 29 in good health. Some clones in this sample may be carry-over from other donors' samples. The CDR3 corresponds to CASSSAGGIAKNIQYF. The base sequence is TGTGCCAGCAGCTCGGCGGGAGGGATAGCCAAAAACATTCAGTACTTC.